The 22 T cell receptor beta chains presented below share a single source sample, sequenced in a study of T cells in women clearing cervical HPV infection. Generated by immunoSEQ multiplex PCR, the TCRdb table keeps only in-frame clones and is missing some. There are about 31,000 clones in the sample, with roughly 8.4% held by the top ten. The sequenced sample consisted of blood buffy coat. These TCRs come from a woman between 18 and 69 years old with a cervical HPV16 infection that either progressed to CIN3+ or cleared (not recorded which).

The CDR3 sequence: CASSFMLEGYGYTF. The CDR3 bases that were read are TGCGCCAGCAGCTTCATGTTAGAGGGCTATGGC. This chain uses TRBV5-1 with TRBJ1-2; the D is unclear. The CDR3 end lies 3 residues beyond the end of the read and is filled in from the germline J gene. Germline assignment: CDR1 SGHRS and CDR2 YFSETQ. The CDR3 runs to 14 residues. Trimming pared 2 bases from V and 4 bases from J, leaving 12 bases between.

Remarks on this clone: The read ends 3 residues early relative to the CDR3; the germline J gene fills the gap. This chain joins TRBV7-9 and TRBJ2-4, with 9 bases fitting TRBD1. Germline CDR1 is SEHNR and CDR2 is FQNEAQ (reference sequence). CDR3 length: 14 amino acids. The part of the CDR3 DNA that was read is TGTGCCAGCAGCAAAACAGGGGGCGCGGATGGT. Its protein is CASSKTGGADG. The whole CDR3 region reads CASSKTGGADGQYF. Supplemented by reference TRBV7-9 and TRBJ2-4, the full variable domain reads DTGVSQNPRHKITKRGQNVTFRCDPISEHNRLYWYRQTLGQGPEFLTYFQNEAQLEKSRLLSDRFSAERPKGSFSTLEIQRTEQGDSAMYLCASSKTGGADGQYFGAGTRLSVL.

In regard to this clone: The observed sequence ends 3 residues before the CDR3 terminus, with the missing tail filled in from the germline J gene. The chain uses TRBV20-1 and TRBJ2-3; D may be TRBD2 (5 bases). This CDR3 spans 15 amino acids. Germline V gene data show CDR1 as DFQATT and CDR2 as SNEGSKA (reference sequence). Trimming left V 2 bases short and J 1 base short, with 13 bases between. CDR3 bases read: TGCAGTGCTAGACCCAGCGGCTCTCGCACAGATACG. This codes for CSARPSGSRTDT. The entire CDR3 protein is CSARPSGSRTDTQYF.

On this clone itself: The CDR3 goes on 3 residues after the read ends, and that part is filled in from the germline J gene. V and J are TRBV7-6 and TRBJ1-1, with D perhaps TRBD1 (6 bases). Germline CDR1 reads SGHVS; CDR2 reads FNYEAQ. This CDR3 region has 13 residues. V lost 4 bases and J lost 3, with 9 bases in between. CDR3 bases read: TGTGCCAGCAGCTCCGGGACATACACTGAA. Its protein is CASSSGTYTE. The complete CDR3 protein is CASSSGTYTEAFF.

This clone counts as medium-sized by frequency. The CDR3 loop is CASREDRYLNYGYTF. The part of the CDR3 DNA that was read is TGTGCCAGTAGGGAAGACAGGTACTTGAACTATGGC. This chain uses TRBV19 with TRBJ1-2; TRBD1 might be the D (6 bases). The DNA ends 3 residues before the CDR3 does, and the rest of the CDR3 is filled in from the germline J gene. Germline V gives CDR1 LNHDA, CDR2 SQIVND (reference sequence). V was clipped by 6 bases and J by 2 bases, with 16 bases between them. CDR3 length: 15 residues.

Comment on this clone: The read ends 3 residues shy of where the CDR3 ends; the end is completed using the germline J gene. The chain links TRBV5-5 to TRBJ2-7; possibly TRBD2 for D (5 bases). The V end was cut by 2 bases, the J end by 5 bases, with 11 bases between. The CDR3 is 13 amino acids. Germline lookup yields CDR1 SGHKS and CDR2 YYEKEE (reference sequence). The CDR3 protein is CASSFSGVDEQYF. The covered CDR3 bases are TGTGCCAGCAGCTTTTCCGGGGTTGACGAG.

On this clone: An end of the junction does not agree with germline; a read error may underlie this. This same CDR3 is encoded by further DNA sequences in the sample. CDR3 sequence reads: CASTLRGQNTIYF. The covered CDR3 bases are TGTGCCAGCACCCTCAGGGGGCAGAACACA. This chain joins TRBV7-2 and TRBJ1-3; 8 bases map to TRBD1. The read terminates 3 residues before the CDR3 end, so the remaining end is supplied by the germline J gene. This CDR3 contains 13 residues. Germline assignment: CDR1 SGHTA and CDR2 FQGNSA. Based on the CDR3 plus reference TRBV7-2 and TRBJ1-3, the full variable domain is GAGVSQSPSNKVTEKGKDVELRCDPISGHTALYWYRQSLGQGLEFLIYFQGNSAPDKSGLPSDRFSAERTGGSVSTLTIQRTQQEDSAVYLCASTLRGQNTIYFGEGSWLTVV.

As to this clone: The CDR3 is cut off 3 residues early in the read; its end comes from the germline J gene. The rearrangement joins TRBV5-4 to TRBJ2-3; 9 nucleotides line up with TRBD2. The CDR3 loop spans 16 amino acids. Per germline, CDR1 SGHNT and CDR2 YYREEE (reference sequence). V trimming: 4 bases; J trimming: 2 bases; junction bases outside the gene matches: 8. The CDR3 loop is CASSIPGTSYTDTQYF. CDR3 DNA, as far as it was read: TGTGCCAGCAGCATACCCGGGACTAGCTACACAGATACG.

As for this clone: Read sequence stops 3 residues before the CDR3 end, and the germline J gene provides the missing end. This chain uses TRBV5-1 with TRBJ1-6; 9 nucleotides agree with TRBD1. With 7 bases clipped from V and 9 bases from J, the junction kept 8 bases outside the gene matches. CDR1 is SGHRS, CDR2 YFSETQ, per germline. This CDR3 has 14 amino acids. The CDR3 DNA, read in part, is TGCGCCAGCGGCCCCGGGACAGGGCTTTCACCC. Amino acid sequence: CASGPGTGLSP. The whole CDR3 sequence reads CASGPGTGLSPLHF.

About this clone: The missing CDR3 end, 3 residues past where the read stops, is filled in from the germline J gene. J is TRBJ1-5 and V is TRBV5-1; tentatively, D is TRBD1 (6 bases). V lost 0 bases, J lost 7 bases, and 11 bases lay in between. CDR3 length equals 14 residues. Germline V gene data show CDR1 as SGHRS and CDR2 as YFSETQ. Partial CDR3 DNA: TGCGCCAGCAGCTTGGACACAGGGACCCAGCCC. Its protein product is CASSLDTGTQP. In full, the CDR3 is CASSLDTGTQPQHF.

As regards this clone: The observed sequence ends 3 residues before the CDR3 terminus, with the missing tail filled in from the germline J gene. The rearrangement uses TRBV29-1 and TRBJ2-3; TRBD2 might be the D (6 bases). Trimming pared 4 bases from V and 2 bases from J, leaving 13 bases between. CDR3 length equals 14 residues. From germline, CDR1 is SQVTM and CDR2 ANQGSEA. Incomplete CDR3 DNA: TGCAGCGTTGGTCGGACTACCCTCACAGATACG. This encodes CSVGRTTLTDT. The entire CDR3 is CSVGRTTLTDTQYF.

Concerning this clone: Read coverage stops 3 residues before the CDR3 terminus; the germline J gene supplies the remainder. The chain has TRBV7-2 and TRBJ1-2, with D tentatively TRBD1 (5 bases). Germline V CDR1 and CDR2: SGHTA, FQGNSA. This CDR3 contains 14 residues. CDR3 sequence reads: CASSLGPLTDTYTF. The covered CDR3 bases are TGTGCCAGCAGCTTGGGGCCCCTTACAGATACC.

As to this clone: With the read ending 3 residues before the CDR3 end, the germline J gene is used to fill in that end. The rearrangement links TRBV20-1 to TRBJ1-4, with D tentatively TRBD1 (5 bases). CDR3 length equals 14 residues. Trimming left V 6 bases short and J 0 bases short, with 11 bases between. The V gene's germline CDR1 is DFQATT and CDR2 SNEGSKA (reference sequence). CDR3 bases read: TGCAGTGCGGATCAGGGCTCAACTAATGAAAAA. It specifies CSADQGSTNEK. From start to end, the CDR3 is CSADQGSTNEKLFF.

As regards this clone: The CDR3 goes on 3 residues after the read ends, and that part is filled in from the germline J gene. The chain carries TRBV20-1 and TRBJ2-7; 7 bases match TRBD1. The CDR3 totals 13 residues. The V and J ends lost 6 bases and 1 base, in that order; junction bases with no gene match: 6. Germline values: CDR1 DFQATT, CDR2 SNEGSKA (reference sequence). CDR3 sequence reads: CSAYDRVSYEQYF. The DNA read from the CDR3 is TGCAGTGCCTATGACAGGGTGTCCTACGAG.

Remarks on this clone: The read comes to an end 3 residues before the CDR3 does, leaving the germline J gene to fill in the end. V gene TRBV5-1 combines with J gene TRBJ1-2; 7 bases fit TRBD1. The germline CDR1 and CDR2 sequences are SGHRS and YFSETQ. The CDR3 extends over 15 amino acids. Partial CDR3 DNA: TGCGCCAGCAGCGAACAGGGGTTTAACACAGATACC. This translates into CASSEQGFNTDT. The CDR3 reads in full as CASSEQGFNTDTYTF.

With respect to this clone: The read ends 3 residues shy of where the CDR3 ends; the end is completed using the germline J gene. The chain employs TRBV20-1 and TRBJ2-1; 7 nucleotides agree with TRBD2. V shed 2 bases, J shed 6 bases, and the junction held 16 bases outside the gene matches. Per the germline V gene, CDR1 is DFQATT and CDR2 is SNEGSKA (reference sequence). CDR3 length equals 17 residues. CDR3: CSARFHYVGTTFNEQFF. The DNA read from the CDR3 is TGCAGTGCTAGATTTCATTACGTCGGGACTACCTTCAATGAG.

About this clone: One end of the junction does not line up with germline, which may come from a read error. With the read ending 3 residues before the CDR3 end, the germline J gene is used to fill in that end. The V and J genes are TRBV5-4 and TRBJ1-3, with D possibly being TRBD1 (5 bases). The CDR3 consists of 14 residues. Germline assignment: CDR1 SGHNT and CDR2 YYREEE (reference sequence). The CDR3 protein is CASSFAGSGNTIYF. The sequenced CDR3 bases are TGTGCCAGCAGCTTTGCAGGGTCTGGAAACACT.

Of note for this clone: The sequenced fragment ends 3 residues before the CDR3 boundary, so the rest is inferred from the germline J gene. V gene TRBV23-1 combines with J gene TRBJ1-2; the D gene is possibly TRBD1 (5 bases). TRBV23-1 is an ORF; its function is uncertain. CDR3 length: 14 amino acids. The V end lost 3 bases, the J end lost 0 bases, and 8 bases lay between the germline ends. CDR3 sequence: CASSHRVSNYGYTF. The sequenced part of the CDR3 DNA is TGCGCCAGCAGTCACAGGGTATCTAACTATGGC.

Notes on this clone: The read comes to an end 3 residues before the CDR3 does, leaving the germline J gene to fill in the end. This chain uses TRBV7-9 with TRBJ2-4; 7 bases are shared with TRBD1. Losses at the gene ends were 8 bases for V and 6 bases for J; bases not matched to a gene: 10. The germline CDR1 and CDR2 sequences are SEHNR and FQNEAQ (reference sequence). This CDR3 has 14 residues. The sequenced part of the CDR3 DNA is TGTGCCAGCTCCACCGGGACAGTGCGAAACATT. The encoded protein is CASSTGTVRNI. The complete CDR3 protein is CASSTGTVRNIQYF.

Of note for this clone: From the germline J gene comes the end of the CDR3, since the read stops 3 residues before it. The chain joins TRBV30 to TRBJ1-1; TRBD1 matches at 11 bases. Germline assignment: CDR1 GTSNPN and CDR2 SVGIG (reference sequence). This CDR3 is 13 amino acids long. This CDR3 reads CAWIGTGGKLAFF. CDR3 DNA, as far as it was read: TGTGCCTGGATTGGGACAGGGGGAAAATTG.

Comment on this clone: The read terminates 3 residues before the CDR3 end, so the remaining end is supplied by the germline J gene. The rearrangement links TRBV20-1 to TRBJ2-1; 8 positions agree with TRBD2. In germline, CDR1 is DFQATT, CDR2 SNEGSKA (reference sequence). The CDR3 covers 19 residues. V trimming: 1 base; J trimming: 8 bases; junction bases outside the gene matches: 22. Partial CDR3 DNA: TGCAGTGCTAGAGTTCGTCAGCCGGGTGGCGGGAGGTATGAGCATGAG. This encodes CSARVRQPGGGRYEHE. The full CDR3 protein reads CSARVRQPGGGRYEHEQFF.

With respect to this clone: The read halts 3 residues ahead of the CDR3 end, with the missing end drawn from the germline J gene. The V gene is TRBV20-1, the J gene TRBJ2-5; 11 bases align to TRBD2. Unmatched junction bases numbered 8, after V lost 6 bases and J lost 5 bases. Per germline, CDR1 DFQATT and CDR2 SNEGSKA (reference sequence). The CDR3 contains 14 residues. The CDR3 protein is CSARLAGRGETQYF. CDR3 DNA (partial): TGCAGTGCGAGACTAGCGGGAAGGGGTGAGACC.